The present T cell receptor (beta chain) was sequenced within a study of blood T cell repertoires in COVID-19. Between the trimmed V and J ends, which lost 1 base and 7 bases, there was a span of 18 bases. Germline loops: CDR1 SGHDT, CDR2 YYEEEE. The CDR3 is 15 residues long. Profiling relied on immunoSEQ multiplex PCR, and the TCRdb table lists in-frame clones only, not all of them. Found here are about 200,000 clones, roughly 90% of them singletons; the top ten hold about 1.6%. The specimen was peripheral blood. This clonotype originated in a man aged 18 to 30 with active or convalescent COVID-19. The chain employs TRBV5-6 and TRBJ2-7, with TRBD1 as a possible D gene (5 bases). The CDR3 region is CASSLLRADVWEQYF. In DNA, the CDR3 is TGTGCCAGCAGCTTGCTCAGGGCGGACGTATGGGAGCAGTACTTC.